The source of this T cell receptor (beta chain) is a study of OX40 agonist ivuxolimab in advanced cancers. Turning to the study itself: Of the participants, about 40% had some prior anti-PD-1, anti-PD-L1 or anti-CTLA-4 therapy, which was allowed.

Trimming pared 0 bases from V and 2 bases from J, leaving 11 bases between. The CDR3 runs 14 residues. CDR1 is GTSNPN, CDR2 SVGIG, per germline (reference sequence). Overall study findings and caveats: Some nonresponders also had low normalized T-cell clonal expansion. At 0.1 to 3.0 mg/kg and by week 6, CD4+ and CD8+ T cells in the blood had expanded clonally.

A note on this clone: The antigen is undetermined.

Clones were read by immunoSEQ multiplex PCR, and TCRdb kept only the in-frame ones, dropping some. The table has tens of thousands of clones, 85% to 90% seen once. The chain recombines TRBV30 with TRBJ2-7, with a tentative D call TRBD2 (6 bases). Source: CD4+ or CD8+ T cells sorted from blood, taken in a trial of the OX40 agonist ivuxolimab. The TCR comes from an adult with an advanced solid tumor such as melanoma, head and neck, liver or kidney cancer. The CDR3 here is CAWSVRRGPYEQYF. The CDR3 nucleotides read TGTGCCTGGAGTGTGAGGAGGGGACCCTACGAGCAGTACTTC.